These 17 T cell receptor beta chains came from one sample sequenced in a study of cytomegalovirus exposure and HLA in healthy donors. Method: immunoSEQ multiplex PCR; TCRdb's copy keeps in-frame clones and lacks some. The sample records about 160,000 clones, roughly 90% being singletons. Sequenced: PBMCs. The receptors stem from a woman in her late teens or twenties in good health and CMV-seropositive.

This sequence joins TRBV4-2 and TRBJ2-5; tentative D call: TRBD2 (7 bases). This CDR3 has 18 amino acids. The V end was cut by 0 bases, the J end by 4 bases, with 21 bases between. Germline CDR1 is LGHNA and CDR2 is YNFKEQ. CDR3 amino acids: CASSQDRGGRGMRETQYF. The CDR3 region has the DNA TGTGCCAGCAGCCAAGATAGGGGGGGCAGGGGTATGAGAGAGACCCAGTACTTC.

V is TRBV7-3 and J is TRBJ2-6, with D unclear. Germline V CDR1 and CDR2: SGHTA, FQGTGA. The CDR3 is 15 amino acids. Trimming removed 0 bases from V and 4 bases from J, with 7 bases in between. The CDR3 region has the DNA TGTGCCAGCAGCTTAACAGGAGCCGGGGCCAACGTCCTGACTTTC. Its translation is CASSLTGAGANVLTF.

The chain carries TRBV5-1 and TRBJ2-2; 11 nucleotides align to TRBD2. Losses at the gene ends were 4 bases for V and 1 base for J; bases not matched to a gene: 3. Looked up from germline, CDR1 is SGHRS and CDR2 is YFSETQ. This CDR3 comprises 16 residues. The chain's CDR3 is CASSQGLAGNTGELFF. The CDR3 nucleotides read TGCGCCAGCAGCCAAGGACTAGCGGGGAACACCGGGGAGCTGTTTTTT.

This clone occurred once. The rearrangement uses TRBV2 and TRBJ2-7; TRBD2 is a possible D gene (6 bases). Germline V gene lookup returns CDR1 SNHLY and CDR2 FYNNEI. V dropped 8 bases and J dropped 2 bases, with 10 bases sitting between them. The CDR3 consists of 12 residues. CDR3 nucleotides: TGTGCCAGCGGCGGGGTCCCCTACGAGCAGTACTTC. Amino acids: CASGGVPYEQYF.

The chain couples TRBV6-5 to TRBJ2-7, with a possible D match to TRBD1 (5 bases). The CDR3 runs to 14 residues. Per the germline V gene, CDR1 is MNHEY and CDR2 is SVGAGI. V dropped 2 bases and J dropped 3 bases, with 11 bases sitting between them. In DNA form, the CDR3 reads TGTGCCAGCAGTTACGGTCAGGGCCTCTACGAGCAGTACTTC. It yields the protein CASSYGQGLYEQYF.

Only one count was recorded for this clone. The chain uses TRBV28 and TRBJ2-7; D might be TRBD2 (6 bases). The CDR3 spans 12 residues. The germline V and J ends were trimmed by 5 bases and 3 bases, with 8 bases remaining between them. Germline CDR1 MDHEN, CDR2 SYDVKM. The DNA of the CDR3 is TGTGCCAGCAGTAATAGCGGCTACGAGCAGTACTTC. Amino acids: CASSNSGYEQYF.

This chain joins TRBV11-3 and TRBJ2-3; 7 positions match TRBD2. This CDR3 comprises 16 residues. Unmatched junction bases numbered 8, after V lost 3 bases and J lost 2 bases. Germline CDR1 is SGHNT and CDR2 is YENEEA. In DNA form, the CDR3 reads TGTGCCAGCAGCTTGGGAGGGGCGGCCCCCACAGATACGCAGTATTTT. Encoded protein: CASSLGGAAPTDTQYF.

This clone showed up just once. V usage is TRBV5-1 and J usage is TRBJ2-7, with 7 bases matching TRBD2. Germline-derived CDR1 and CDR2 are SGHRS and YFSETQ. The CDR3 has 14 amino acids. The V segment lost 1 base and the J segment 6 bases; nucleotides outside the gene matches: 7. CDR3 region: CASSLISGGGEQYF. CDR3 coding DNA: TGCGCCAGCAGCTTGATCTCGGGGGGAGGCGAGCAGTACTTC.

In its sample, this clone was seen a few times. The CDR3 DNA sequence: TGTGCCAGCAGCCGTGATAGGGGACAGGGCAATGAGCAGTTCTTC. Translating it yields CASSRDRGQGNEQFF. This chain uses TRBV11-3 with TRBJ2-1, with 9 positions matching TRBD1. V was pared by 5 bases and J by 6 bases, with 8 bases of the junction left unmatched. There are 15 residues in the CDR3. Germline V gene lookup returns CDR1 SGHNT and CDR2 YENEEA.

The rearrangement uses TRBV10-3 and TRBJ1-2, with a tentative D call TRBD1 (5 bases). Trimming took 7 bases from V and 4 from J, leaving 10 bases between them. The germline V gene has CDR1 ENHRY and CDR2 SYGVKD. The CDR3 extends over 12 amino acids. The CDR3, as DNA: TGTGCCATCACTGGAGGGGTCTATGGCTACACCTTC. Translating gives CAITGGVYGYTF.

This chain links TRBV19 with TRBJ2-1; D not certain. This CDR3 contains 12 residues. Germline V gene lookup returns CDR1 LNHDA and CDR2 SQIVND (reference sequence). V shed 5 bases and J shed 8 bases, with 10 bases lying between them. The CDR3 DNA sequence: TGTGCCAGTAGTTTTCTGTCGGATGAGCAGTTCTTC. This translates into CASSFLSDEQFF.

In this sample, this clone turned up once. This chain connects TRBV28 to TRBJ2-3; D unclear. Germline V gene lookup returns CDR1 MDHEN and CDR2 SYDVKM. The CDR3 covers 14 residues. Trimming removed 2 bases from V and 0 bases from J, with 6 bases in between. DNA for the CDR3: TGTGCCAGCAGTTTAGCGTCTAGCACAGATACGCAGTATTTT. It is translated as CASSLASSTDTQYF.

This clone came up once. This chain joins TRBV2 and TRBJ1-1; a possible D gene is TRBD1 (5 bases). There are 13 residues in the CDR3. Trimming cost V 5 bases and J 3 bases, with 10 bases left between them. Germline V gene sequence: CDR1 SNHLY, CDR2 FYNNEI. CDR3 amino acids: CASSIGGDTEAFF. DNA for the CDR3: TGTGCCAGCAGTATCGGGGGGGACACTGAAGCTTTCTTT. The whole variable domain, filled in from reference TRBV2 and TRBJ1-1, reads EPEVTQTPSHQVTQMGQEVILRCVPISNHLYFYWYRQILGQKVEFLVSFYNNEISEKSEIFDDQFSVERPDGSNFTLKIRSTKLEDSAMYFCASSIGGDTEAFFGQGTRLTVV.

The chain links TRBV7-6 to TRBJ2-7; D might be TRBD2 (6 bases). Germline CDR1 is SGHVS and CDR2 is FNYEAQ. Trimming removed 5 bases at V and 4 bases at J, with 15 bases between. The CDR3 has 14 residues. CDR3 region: CASSALTSSYEQYF. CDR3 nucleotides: TGTGCCAGCAGCGCCCTGACTAGTAGTTACGAGCAGTACTTC.

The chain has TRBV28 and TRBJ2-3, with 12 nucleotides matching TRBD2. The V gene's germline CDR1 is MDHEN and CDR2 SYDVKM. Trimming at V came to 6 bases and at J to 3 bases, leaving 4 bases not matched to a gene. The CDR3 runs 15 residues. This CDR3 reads CASRRLAGVTDTQYF. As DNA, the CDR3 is TGTGCCAGCAGAAGACTAGCGGGAGTTACAGATACGCAGTATTTT.

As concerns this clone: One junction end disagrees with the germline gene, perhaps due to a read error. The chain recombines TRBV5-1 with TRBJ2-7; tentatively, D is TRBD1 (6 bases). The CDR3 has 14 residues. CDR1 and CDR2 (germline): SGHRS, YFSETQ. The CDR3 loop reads CASSLMAGEGEKEF. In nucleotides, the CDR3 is TGCGCCAGCAGCTTAATGGCAGGGGAAGGTGAAAAGGAGTTC. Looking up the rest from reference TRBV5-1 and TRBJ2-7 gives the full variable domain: KAGVTQTPRYLIKTRGQQVTLSCSPISGHRSVSWYQQTPGQGLQFLFEYFSETQRNKGNFPGRFSGRQFSNSRSEMNVSTLELGDSALYLCASSLMAGEGEKEFGPGTRLTVT.

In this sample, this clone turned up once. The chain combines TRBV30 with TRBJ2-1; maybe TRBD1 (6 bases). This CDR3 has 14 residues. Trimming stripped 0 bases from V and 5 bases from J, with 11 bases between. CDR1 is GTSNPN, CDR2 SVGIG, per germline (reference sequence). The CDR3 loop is CAWSVRDNNNEQFF. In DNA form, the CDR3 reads TGTGCCTGGAGTGTACGGGACAACAACAATGAGCAGTTCTTC.